The text below deals with one T cell receptor (beta chain). Its antigen is not identified. Produced via immunoSEQ multiplex PCR; TCRdb's table is partial and in-frame only. Of roughly 100,000 clones in the sample, approximately 91% are singletons; the top ten hold roughly 15%. Germline V gene data show CDR1 as MDHEN and CDR2 as SYDVKM. The CDR3 is made up of 16 amino acids. Trimming left V 6 bases short and J 2 bases short, with 16 bases between. Pooled samples include second doses given at about 4 or 12 weeks. These data are taken from a study of T cell responses to AZD1222 COVID-19 vaccine. Whole-study findings and limits: The peak T cell response came first, and repertoires were sampled only after it. At 160-218 and 743-854, vaccine-associated CD4 TCRs were dominant, and they spanned spike. After two AZD1222 doses, spike-specific TCR breadth and depth rose versus day 0.

The chain recombines TRBV28 with TRBJ2-2; possibly TRBD1 for D (6 bases). The source of this sequence is an adult who received the AZD1222 COVID-19 vaccine. The sequencing used peripheral blood, collected 28 days after the second AZD1222 dose. The DNA for the CDR3 is TGTGCCAGCAGCCGTCAGGGGATCATTAACACCGGGGAGCTGTTTTTT. Translating gives CASSRQGIINTGELFF.